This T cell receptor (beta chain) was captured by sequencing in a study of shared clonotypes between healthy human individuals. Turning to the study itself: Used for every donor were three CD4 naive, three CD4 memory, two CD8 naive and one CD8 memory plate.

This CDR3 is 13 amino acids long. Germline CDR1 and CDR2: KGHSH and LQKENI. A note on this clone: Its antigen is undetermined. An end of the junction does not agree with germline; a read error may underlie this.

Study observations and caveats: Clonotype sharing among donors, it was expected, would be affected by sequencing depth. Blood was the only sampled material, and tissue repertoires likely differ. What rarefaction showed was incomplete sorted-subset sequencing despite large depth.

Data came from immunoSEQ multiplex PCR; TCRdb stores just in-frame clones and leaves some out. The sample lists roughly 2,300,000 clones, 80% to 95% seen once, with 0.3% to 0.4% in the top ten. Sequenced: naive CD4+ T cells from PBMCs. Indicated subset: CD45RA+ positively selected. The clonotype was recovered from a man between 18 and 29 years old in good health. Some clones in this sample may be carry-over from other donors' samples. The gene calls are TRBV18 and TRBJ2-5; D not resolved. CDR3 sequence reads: CASSPLNQEAQYF. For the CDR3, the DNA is TGTGCCAGCTCACCACTTAACCAAGAGGCCCAGTACTTC. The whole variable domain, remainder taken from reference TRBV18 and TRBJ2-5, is NAGVMQNPRHLVRRRGQEARLRCSPMKGHSHVYWYRQLPEEGLKFMVYLQKENIIDESGMPKERFSAEFPKEGPSILRIQQVVRGDSAAYFCASSPLNQEAQYFGPGTRLLVL.